The text below deals with one T cell receptor (beta chain). Its antigen remains unknown. The data stem from a study of cytomegalovirus exposure and HLA in healthy donors. TCRdb keeps only in-frame clones here, not all; method: immunoSEQ multiplex PCR. The table has about 57,000 clones, more than 85% seen once. The CDR3 has 14 amino acids. The V gene end was trimmed by 7 bases and the J gene end by 5 bases; junction bases not matched to a gene: 4. Per germline, CDR1 MNHEY and CDR2 SVGAGI. General study findings and limits: Cytomegalovirus-associated TCR beta chains were listed, numbering roughly 150. A few CMV-associated chains were confirmed in vitro to be specific for CMV antigens. Reports credit the classifier with highly specific, highly sensitive diagnosis of cytomegalovirus status.

The chain employs TRBV6-5 and TRBJ1-6; 8 positions agree with TRBD1. The receptor comes from a woman between 18 and 29 years old in good health and CMV-seronegative. The sequenced material came from PBMCs. The DNA of the CDR3 is TGTGCCAGCACCAGGACAGGGAATAATTCACCCCTCCACTTT. Its protein product is CASTRTGNNSPLHF.